The sequence of this T cell receptor (beta chain) was determined in a study of CD8 T cells in Susac syndrome (dated by TCRdb to between 2018 and 2021). A note on the overall study: Repertoire sequencing was used to test whether CD8+ T cell activation and differentiation in Susac syndrome was antigen driven.

RNA was extracted using the RNeasy kit, and about 0.45 to 1 microgram was reverse transcribed with random hexamers. The immunoSEQ multiplex PCR assay, which covers 54 Vbeta and 13 Jbeta segments, was used to amplify TCR beta CDR3 regions. Bias from PCR amplification was corrected by using a synthetic template baseline for primer optimization and for computational correction. The paper's data handling went like this. Only productive sequences were kept, with reads annotated to V, D and J genes according to IMGT and analyzed in immunoSEQ Analyzer. Clonality was computed as one minus Shannon entropy normalized by log2 of the number of productive unique sequences. For each patient and control, public and private clones were evaluated within the 100 most prevalent clones. Susac-specific clones were defined as absent from healthy and MS cohorts, 850 to 1,300 published viral clones and other ImmuneACCESS disease sequences. The raw public data were reprocessed by TCRdb itself: fastp quality trimming at Q25, MiXCR clonotype calling, in-frame beta chains only. Records with the same CDR3 protein are collapsed into one entry carrying the most frequent genes and DNA. Clone size and V and J calls follow TCRdb, not the original study. This sample gives 180,000 or so distinct CDR3 sequences in total; about 94% of them show up just once. The ten largest clonotypes hold more than 0.1% of the sample.

The CDR3 spans 12 residues, from the cysteine through the phenylalanine. Of all the DNA, just the CDR3 is kept, 36 bases in frame from base 1. Trimming takes 4 bases from V and 8 bases from J, and the germline ends sit 14 bases apart. According to the germline V gene, CDR1 reads SQVTM and CDR2 reads ANQGSEA. Study-wide conclusions, independent of this receptor: The number of individuals in the TCR sequencing and HLA analysis was acknowledged as relatively small.

High-throughput TCR beta sequencing profiled peripheral blood CD8+ and CD4+ T cells from healthy donors, Susac syndrome patients and multiple sclerosis patients. Healthy donors were included as age- and sex-matched controls. CD8+ TEMRA cells were enriched by FACS, while bulk CD8+ and CD4+ T cells were purified by magnetic negative isolation. Blood was drawn into EDTA tubes, processed within 24 hours, and PBMCs were isolated by density gradient centrifugation. PBMCs intended for TCR sequencing were cryopreserved in liquid nitrogen and thawed later in a water bath at 37 degrees C. A purity of at least 90% was achieved for sorted or isolated CD4+, CD8+ and CD8+ TEMRA cells. Comments on this clonotype: The antigen it recognizes is unknown. Base-call qualities are not available, and no considerably larger clone is one nucleotide away.

This chain is built from TRBV29-1 and TRBJ1-2, with no confidently assigned D gene. The sample consisted of CD4+ T cells from PBMCs. The sequence came from a human donor in good health. The DNA sequence reads TGCAGCGTTGGAGGCGCCGAGAGGGGCTACACCTTC. This gives the protein CSVGGAERGYTF.